Listed below are T cell receptor beta chains from one sample, sequenced in a study of T cells after yellow fever vaccination. MiXCR was run by TCRdb on the 5' RACE reads, yielding one entry per CDR3 protein. The table records some 420,000 distinct CDR3 sequences, roughly a sixth of them present only once. The sample consisted of PBMCs, taken before the yellow fever booster vaccination. These receptors originate from a man between 18 and 29 years old who received the YFV17D yellow fever vaccine. Both conserved end residues are part of each CDR3. A D gene is named only where the DNA matches it firmly. A row's size may be missing; if present it is once, few, many or a size class.

V gene,clone size,D gene,J gene,CDR3 protein,CDR3 DNA
TRBV20-1,few,.,TRBJ1-5,CSAPTASIARGSQPQHF,TGCAGTGCTCCCACCGCGAGCATCGCGAGGGGCAGTCAGCCCCAGCATTTT
TRBV29-1,many,TRBD2,TRBJ2-7,CSVGPAGVTYEQYF,TGCAGCGTTGGTCCAGCGGGGGTTACCTACGAGCAGTACTTC
TRBV7-9,once,.,TRBJ2-1,CASDGTIYNEQFF,TGTGCCAGCGATGGAACAATCTACAATGAGCAGTTCTTC
TRBV20-1,.,TRBD2,TRBJ2-3,CSILGGGFTDTQYF,TGCAGTATATTGGGCGGGGGGTTCACAGATACGCAGTATTTT
TRBV5-1,.,TRBD1,TRBJ2-7,CASSTGTVSYEQYF,TGCGCCAGCAGCACCGGGACAGTGTCCTACGAGCAGTACTTC
TRBV5-8,.,.,TRBJ1-2,CASSAYWVLDGYTF,TGTGCCAGCAGCGCGTACTGGGTCTTAGATGGCTACACCTTC
TRBV6-5,.,TRBD1,TRBJ1-1,CASRRQGLEAFF,TGTGCCAGCAGAAGACAGGGCCTTGAAGCTTTCTTT
TRBV12-3/TRBV12-4,.,.,TRBJ1-2,CASSFLDYGYTF,TGTGCCAGCAGTTTCTTGGACTATGGCTACACCTTC
TRBV20-1,.,.,TRBJ2-7,CSASGGNSYEQYF,TGCAGTGCTAGTGGCGGGAACTCCTACGAGCAGTACTTC
TRBV4-1,few,.,TRBJ2-3,CASSQVPGTTDTQYF,TGCGCCAGCAGCCAAGTCCCGGGTACAACAGATACGCAGTATTTT
TRBV20-1,few,.,TRBJ2-1,CSALNNEQFF,TGCAGTGCCCTTAACAATGAGCAGTTCTTC
TRBV20-1,few,TRBD2,TRBJ2-5,CSAGTSGGQETQYF,TGCAGTGCTGGGACTAGCGGGGGGCAAGAGACCCAGTACTTC
TRBV4-1,few,TRBD2,TRBJ2-3,CASSQPFRGGNTDTQYF,TGCGCCAGCAGCCAACCCTTTCGGGGGGGTAACACAGATACGCAGTATTTT
TRBV28,.,TRBD2,TRBJ2-3,CASSLLAGGPQIQDTQYF,TGTGCCAGCAGTCTCCTAGCGGGGGGGCCGCAAATCCAGGATACGCAGTATTTT
TRBV29-1,.,TRBD1,TRBJ1-5,CSVASGTGVNQPQHF,TGCAGCGTGGCATCCGGGACAGGGGTCAATCAGCCCCAGCATTTT
TRBV11-1,.,TRBD1,TRBJ2-1,CASSSDRGLNEQFF,TGTGCCAGCAGTTCCGACAGGGGGCTCAATGAGCAGTTCTTC
TRBV28,.,.,TRBJ2-3,CASRSLRDTQYF,TGTGCCAGCAGGTCCCTCCGCGACACGCAGTATTTT
TRBV14,.,.,TRBJ2-5,CASSPARDQETQYF,TGTGCCAGCAGCCCGGCGCGGGACCAAGAGACCCAGTACTTC
TRBV7-9,.,.,TRBJ2-7,CASSRSLAGLDEQYF,TGTGCCAGCAGCCGATCCCTGGCAGGGTTGGACGAGCAGTACTTC
TRBV29-1,few,.,TRBJ1-1,CSATGLNPEAFF,TGCAGCGCTACAGGGCTTAACCCTGAAGCTTTCTTT